A single sample is the source of the 2 T cell receptor beta chains below, sequenced in a study of blood T cell repertoires in COVID-19. The assay was immunoSEQ multiplex PCR, and TCRdb's table has in-frame clones only and misses some. The sample lists 90,000 to 110,000 clones, 80% to 85% occurring once. Sequenced material: peripheral blood. The receptors derive from a woman older than 75 with acute or convalescent COVID-19.

This rearrangement joins TRBV19 to TRBJ1-5; 7 bases map to TRBD1. With V trimmed by 6 bases and J by 2 bases, 10 bases remained unmatched. Germline V gives CDR1 LNHDA, CDR2 SQIVND (reference sequence). This CDR3 has 16 amino acids. CDR3 sequence reads: CASSPGTEGGNQPQHF. CDR3 DNA: TGTGCCAGTAGCCCTGGGACAGAAGGAGGCAATCAGCCCCAGCATTTT.

The V and J genes are TRBV12-5 and TRBJ1-5; 8 bases map to TRBD1. The germline gives CDR1 LGHNT, CDR2 FRNRAP. This CDR3 spans 15 amino acids. Trimming removed 6 bases from V and 4 bases from J; junction bases left unmatched: 8. CDR3 DNA sequence: TGTGCTAGTGGCCTCTCGGGACAGGCAAATCAGCCCCAGCATTTT. It translates to CASGLSGQANQPQHF.